This T cell receptor (beta chain) was identified during a study of blood T cell repertoires in COVID-19. Study background: In each case, the material was cDNA or gDNA derived from T cells, B-cell-depleted T cells, or PBMCs.

The CDR3 covers 14 residues. Germline CDR1 and CDR2: SGHRS and YFSETQ. The V end was cut by 4 bases, the J end by 2 bases, with 12 bases between. This clone turned up a few times. Measured with immunoSEQ multiplex PCR; TCRdb has only the in-frame clones, and not every one. This sample has around 200,000 clones, with 75% to 85% found just once. The sequenced sample consisted of peripheral blood. This chain joins TRBV5-1 and TRBJ1-1, with no clear D. The clonotype was recovered from a woman in her 40s with COVID-19, enrolled during active disease. This chain's CDR3 is CASSLDLINTEAFF. The CDR3 coding sequence is TGCGCCAGCAGCCTGGACCTAATTAACACTGAAGCTTTCTTT. The full variable domain, with the rest looked up from reference TRBV5-1 and TRBJ1-1, is KAGVTQTPRYLIKTRGQQVTLSCSPISGHRSVSWYQQTPGQGLQFLFEYFSETQRNKGNFPGRFSGRQFSNSRSEMNVSTLELGDSALYLCASSLDLINTEAFFGQGTRLTVV.